This TCR beta chain was observed in a study of cytomegalovirus exposure and HLA in healthy donors. The wider study: Out of around 360 genotyped donors, less than 85% belonged to the Caucasian-associated ancestry cluster. Study-level results: A later analysis revealed that TCR association rates differed between HLA loci, peaking at DRB1 and bottoming out at HLA-C.

About this clone itself: The antigen is undetermined.

PCR employed 60 Vbeta and 13 Jbeta primers. Some clones are missing from TCRdb's copy, which holds only in-frame ones; the method was immunoSEQ multiplex PCR. The sample consists of 100,000 to 150,000 clones, about three quarters of them appearing once. Donors had nominal health at sampling but likely had unrecorded immune exposures. The CDR3 has 17 amino acids. CDR1 is SNHLY and CDR2 is FYNNEI in the germline V gene. V gave up 0 bases and J gave up 4 bases; unmatched junction bases: 8. The sample was PBMCs. This receptor was identified in a female donor in good health and CMV-seronegative. J is TRBJ1-4 and V is TRBV2; TRBD1 matches at 7 bases. CDR3 region: CASSEASPGQINEKLFF. The DNA of the CDR3 is TGTGCCAGCAGTGAAGCCTCCCCGGGACAGATTAATGAAAAACTGTTTTTT. Based on the CDR3 plus reference TRBV2 and TRBJ1-4, the full variable domain is EPEVTQTPSHQVTQMGQEVILRCVPISNHLYFYWYRQILGQKVEFLVSFYNNEISEKSEIFDDQFSVERPDGSNFTLKIRSTKLEDSAMYFCASSEASPGQINEKLFFGSGTQLSVL.